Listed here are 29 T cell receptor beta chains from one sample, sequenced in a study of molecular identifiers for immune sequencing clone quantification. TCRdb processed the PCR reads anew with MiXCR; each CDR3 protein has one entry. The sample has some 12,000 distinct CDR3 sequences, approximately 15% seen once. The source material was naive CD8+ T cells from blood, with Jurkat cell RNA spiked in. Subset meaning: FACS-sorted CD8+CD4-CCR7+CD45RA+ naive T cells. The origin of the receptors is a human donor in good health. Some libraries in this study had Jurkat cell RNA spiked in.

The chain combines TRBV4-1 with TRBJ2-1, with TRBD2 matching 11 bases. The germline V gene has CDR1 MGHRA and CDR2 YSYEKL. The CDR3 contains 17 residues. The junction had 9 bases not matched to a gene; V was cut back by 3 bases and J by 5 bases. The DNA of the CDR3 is TGCGCCAGCAGCCAGACCCGGACTAGCGGGTTACACAATGAGCAGTTCTTC. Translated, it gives CASSQTRTSGLHNEQFF.

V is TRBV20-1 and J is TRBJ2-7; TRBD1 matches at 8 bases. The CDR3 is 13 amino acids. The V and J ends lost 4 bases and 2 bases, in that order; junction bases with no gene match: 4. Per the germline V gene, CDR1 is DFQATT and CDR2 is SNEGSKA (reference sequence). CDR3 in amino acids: CSAKDRAAYEQYF. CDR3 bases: TGCAGTGCTAAGGACAGGGCAGCCTACGAGCAGTACTTC.

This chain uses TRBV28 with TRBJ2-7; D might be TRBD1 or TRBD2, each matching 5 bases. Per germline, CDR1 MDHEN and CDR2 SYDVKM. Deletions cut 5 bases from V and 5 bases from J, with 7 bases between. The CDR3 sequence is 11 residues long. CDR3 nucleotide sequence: TGTGCCAGCAGTGGGGACCACGAGCAGTACTTC. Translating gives CASSGDHEQYF.

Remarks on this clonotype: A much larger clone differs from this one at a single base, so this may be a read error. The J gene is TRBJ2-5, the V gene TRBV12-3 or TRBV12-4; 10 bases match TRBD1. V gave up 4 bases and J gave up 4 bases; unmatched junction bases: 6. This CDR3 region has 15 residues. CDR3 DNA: TGTGCCAGCAGTTCCCCGACAGGGGGCCCAGAGACCCAGTACTTC. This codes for CASSSPTGGPETQYF.

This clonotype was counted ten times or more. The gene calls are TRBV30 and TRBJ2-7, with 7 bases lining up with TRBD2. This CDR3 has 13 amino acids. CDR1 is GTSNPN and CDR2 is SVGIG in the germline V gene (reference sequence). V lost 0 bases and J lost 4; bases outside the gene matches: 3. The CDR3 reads CAWSVAGPYEQYF. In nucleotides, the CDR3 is TGTGCCTGGAGTGTAGCGGGGCCTTACGAGCAGTACTTC.

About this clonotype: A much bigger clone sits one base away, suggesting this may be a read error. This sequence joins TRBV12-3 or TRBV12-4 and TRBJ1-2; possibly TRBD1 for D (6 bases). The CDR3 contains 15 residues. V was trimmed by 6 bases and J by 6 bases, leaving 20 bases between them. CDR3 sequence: CASSRTGYDLHGYTF. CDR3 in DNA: TGTGCCAGCAGCCGTACAGGGTATGATCTCCATGGCTACACCTTC.

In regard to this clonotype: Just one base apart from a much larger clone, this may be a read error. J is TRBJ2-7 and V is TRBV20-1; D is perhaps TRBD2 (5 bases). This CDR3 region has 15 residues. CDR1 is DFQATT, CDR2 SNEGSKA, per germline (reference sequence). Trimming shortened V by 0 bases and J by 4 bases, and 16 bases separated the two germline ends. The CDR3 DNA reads TGCAGTGCTAGAGATCATAACGGACTTCTTTACGAGCAGTACTTC. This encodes CSARDHNGLLYEQYF.

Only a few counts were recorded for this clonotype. CDR3 amino acids: CASSQVGGPYGYTF. CDR3 DNA sequence: TGCGCCAGCAGCCAAGTCGGGGGACCCTATGGCTACACCTTC. The V call is TRBV4-1, the J call TRBJ1-2, with D possibly matching TRBD1 (5 bases). The CDR3 runs to 14 residues. The V end was cut by 1 base, the J end by 4 bases, with 10 bases between. In germline, CDR1 is MGHRA, CDR2 YSYEKL.

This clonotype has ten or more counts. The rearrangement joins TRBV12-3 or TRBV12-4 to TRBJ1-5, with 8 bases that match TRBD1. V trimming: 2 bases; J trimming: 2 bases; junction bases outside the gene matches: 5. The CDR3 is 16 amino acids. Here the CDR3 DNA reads TGTGCCAGCAGTTTATGGCAGGGGGCACGCAATCAGCCCCAGCATTTT. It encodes CASSLWQGARNQPQHF.

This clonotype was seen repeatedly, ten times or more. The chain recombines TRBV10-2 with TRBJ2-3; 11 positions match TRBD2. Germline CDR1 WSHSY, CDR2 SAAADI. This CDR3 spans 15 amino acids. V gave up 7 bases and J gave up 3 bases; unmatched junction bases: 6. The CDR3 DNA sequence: TGCGCCAGCAAATCGGGACTAGCGGCGACAGATACGCAGTATTTT. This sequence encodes CASKSGLAATDTQYF.

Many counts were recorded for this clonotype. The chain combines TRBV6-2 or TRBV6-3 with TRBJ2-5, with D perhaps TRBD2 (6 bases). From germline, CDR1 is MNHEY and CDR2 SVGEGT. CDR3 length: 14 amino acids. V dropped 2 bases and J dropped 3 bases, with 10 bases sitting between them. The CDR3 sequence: CASSYGGYKETQYF. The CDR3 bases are TGTGCCAGCAGTTACGGGGGGTATAAAGAGACCCAGTACTTC.

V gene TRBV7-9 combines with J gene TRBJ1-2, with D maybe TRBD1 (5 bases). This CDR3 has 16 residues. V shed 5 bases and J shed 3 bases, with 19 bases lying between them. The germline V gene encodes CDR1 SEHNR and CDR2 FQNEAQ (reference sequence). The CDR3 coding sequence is TGTGCCAGCAGCCCCGAGGGGTCGACAGAACACTATGGCTACACCTTC. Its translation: CASSPEGSTEHYGYTF.

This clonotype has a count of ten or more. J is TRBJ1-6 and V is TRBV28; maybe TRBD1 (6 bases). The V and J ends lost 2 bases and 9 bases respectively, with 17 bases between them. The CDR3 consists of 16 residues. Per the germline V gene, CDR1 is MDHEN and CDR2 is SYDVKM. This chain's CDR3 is CASSLGLGEGGSPLHF. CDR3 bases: TGTGCCAGCAGTTTAGGTCTTGGTGAAGGGGGTTCACCCCTCCACTTT.

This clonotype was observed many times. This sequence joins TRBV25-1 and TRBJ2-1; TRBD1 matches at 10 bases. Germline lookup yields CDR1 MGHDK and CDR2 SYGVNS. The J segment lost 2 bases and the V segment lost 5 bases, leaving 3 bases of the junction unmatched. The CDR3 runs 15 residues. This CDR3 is CASSPGTGAYNEQFF. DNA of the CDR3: TGTGCCAGCAGTCCCGGGACAGGGGCCTACAATGAGCAGTTCTTC.

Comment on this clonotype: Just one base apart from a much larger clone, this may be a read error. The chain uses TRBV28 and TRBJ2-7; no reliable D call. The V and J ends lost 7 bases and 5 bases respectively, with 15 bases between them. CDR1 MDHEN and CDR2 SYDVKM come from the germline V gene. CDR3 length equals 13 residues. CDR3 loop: CASTPVGSHEQYF. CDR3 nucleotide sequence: TGTGCCAGCACCCCCGTGGGATCCCACGAGCAGTACTTC.

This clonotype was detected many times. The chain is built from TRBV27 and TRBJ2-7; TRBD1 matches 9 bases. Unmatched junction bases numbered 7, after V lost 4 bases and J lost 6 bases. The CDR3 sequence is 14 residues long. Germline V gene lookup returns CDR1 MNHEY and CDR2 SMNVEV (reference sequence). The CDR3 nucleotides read TGTGCCAGCAGTTGGGGACAGGGAATAGGCGAGCAGTACTTC. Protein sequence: CASSWGQGIGEQYF.

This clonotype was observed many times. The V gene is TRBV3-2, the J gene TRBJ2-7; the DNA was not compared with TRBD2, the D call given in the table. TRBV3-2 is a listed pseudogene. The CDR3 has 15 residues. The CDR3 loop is CASRETGGGTYEQYF. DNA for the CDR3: TGTGCCAGCAGGGAGACCGGCGGCGGGACCTACGAGCAGTACTTC.

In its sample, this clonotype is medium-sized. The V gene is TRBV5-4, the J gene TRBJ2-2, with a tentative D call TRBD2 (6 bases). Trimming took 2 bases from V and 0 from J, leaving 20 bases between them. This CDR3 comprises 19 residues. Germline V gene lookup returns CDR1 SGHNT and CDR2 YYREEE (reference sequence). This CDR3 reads CASSFSLGSGGTNTGELFF. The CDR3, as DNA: TGTGCCAGCAGCTTCTCGCTTGGATCAGGCGGGACGAACACCGGGGAGCTGTTTTTT.

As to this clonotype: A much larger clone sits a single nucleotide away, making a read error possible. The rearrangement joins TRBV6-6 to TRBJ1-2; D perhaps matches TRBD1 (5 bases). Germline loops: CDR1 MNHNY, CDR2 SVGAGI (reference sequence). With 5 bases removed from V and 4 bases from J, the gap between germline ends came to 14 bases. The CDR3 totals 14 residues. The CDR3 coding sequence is TGTGCCAGCAGTCTCATCGGGGGACTCTATGGCTACACCTTC. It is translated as CASSLIGGLYGYTF.

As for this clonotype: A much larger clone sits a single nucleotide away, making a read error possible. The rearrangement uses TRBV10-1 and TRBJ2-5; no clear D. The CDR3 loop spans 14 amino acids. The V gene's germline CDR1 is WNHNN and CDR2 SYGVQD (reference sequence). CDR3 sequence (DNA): TGCGCCAGCAGTGACAGTAACAGCCAAGAGATCCAGTACTTC. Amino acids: CASSDSNSQEIQYF.

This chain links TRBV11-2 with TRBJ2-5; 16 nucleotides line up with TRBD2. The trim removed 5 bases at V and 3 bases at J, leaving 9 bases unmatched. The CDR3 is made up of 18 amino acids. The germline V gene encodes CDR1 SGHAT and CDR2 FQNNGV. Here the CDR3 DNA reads TGTGCCAGCAGCCTAGGGACTAGCGGGAGGGCTTCGGAAGAGACCCAGTACTTC. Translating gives CASSLGTSGRASEETQYF.

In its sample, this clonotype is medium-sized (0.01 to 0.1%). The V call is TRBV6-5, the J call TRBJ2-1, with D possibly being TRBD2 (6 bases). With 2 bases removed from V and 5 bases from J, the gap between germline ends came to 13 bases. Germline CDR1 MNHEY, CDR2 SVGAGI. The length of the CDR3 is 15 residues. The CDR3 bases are TGTGCCAGCAGTTACGGTCTAGCGAACGACAATGAGCAGTTCTTC. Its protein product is CASSYGLANDNEQFF.

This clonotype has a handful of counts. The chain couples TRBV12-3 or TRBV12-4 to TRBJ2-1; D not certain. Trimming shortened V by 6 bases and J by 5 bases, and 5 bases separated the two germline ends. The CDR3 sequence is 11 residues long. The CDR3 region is CASSPHNEQFF. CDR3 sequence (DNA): TGTGCCAGCAGCCCCCACAATGAGCAGTTCTTC.

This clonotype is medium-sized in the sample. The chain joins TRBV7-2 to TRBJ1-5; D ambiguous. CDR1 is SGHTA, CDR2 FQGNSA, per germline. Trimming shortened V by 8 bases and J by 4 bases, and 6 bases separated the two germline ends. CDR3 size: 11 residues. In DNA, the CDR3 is TGTGCCAGCGGCGATAATCAGCCCCAGCATTTT. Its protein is CASGDNQPQHF.

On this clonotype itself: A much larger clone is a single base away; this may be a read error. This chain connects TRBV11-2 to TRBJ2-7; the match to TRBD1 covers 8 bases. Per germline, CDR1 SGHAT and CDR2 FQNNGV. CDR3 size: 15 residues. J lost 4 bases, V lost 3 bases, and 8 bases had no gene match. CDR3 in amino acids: CASSFGQGLWYEQYF. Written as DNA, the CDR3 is TGTGCCAGCAGCTTCGGACAGGGCCTCTGGTACGAGCAGTACTTC.

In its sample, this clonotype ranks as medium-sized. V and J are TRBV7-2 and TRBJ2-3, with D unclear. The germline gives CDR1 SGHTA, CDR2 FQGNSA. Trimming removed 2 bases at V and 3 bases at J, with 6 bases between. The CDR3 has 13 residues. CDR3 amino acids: CASSLWVTDTQYF. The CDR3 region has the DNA TGTGCCAGCAGCTTATGGGTAACAGATACGCAGTATTTT. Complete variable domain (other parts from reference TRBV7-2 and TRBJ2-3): GAGVSQSPSNKVTEKGKDVELRCDPISGHTALYWYRQSLGQGLEFLIYFQGNSAPDKSGLPSDRFSAERTGGSVSTLTIQRTQQEDSAVYLCASSLWVTDTQYFGPGTRLTVL.

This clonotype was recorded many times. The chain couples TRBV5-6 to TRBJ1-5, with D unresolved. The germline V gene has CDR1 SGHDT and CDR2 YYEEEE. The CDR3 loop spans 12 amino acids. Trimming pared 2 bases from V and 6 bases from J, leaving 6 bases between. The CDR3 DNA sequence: TGTGCCAGCAGCTTCGTCGGTCAGCCCCAGCATTTT. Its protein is CASSFVGQPQHF.

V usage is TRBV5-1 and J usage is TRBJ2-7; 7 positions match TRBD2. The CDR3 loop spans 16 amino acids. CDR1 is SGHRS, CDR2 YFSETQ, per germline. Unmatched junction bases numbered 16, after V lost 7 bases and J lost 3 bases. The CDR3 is CASQLLAGDGGYEQYF. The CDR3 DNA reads TGCGCCAGCCAGCTGTTGGCGGGAGATGGAGGCTACGAGCAGTACTTC.

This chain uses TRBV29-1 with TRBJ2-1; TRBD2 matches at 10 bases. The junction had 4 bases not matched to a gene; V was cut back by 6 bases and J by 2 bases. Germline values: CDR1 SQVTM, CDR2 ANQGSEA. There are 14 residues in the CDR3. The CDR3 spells CSVQAGGPYNEQFF. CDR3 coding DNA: TGCAGCGTCCAAGCGGGAGGGCCCTACAATGAGCAGTTCTTC.